This is a list of T cell receptor beta chains from one sample in a study of blood T cell repertoires in COVID-19. Method: immunoSEQ multiplex PCR; TCRdb's copy keeps in-frame clones and lacks some. In the table there are about 180,000 clones, roughly 80% of which are singletons. Source material: peripheral blood. The receptors stem from a woman in her seventies with COVID-19, enrolled during active disease. CDR3s include the opening cysteine and the closing phenylalanine or tryptophan. D genes are given only for firm matches. Not all rows give a size; the values are once, few, many and, for expanded clones, a class.

clone_size	d_call	v_call	j_call	cdr3_nt	cdr3_aa
once	TRBD1	TRBV28	TRBJ1-2	TGTGCCAGCAGTTTACCGGGACAGGGGGCGAATGGCTACACCTTC	CASSLPGQGANGYTF
-	TRBD2	TRBV9	TRBJ2-1	TGTGCCAGCAGCCGAGTGGCTAGCGGGCGTAATGAGCAGTTCTTC	CASSRVASGRNEQFF
-	TRBD1	TRBV30	TRBJ1-6	TGTGCCGGCAGGGGGGAATATAATTCACCCCTCCACTTT	CAGRGEYNSPLHF
few	TRBD1	TRBV18	TRBJ1-2	TGTGCCAGCTCACCGGGACAGGGGGCGCAGAGCTATGGCTACACCTTC	CASSPGQGAQSYGYTF
-	TRBD2	TRBV24-1	TRBJ2-1	TGTGCCACCAGTGACCCTGGACTAGCGGGAGGTTACAATGAGCAGTTCTTC	CATSDPGLAGGYNEQFF
once	TRBD2	TRBV27	TRBJ2-7	TGTGCCAGCAGTTTAAGGACTAGCAGCTACGAGCAGTACTTC	CASSLRTSSYEQYF
few	TRBD2	TRBV7-8	TRBJ2-1	TGTGCCAGCAGCCCCCGACTAGCGCAACTCAATGAGCAGTTCTTC	CASSPRLAQLNEQFF
-	TRBD2	TRBV7-2	TRBJ2-2	TGTGCCAGCAGCTTTTTTCGGGGGGGAGCCGGGGAGCTGTTTTTT	CASSFFRGGAGELFF
-	-	TRBV6-5	TRBJ1-5	TGTGCCAGCACCGAATCTACAGGTAGCAATCAGCCCCAGCATTTT	CASTESTGSNQPQHF
-	TRBD2	TRBV27	TRBJ2-2	TGTGCCAGCAGTTTGACTAGCGGGAGTATAGGGGAGCTGTTTTTT	CASSLTSGSIGELFF
-	TRBD1	TRBV30	TRBJ2-1	TGTGCCTGGAGTTCCTGGAGGGGACAGGGAGGCAATGAGCAGTTCTTC	CAWSSWRGQGGNEQFF
-	TRBD2	TRBV5-8	TRBJ2-2	TGTGCCAGCAGCTTGGGCCTGGGCGGGAGTTGGAACACCGGGGAGCTGTTTTTT	CASSLGLGGSWNTGELFF